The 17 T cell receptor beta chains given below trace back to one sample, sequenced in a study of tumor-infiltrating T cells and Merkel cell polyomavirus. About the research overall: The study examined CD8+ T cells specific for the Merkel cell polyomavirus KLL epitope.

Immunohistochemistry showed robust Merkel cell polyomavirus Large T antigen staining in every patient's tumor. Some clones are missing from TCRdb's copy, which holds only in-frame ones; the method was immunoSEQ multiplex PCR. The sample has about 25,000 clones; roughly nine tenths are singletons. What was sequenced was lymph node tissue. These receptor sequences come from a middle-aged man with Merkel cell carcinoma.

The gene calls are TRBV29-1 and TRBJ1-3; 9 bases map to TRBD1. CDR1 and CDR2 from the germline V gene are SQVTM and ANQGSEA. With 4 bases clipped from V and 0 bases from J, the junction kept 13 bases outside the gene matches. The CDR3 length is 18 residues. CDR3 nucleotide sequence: TGCAGCGTTGTAGGAGCGGGACAGGGAATCAGCTCTGGAAACACCATATATTTT. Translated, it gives CSVVGAGQGISSGNTIYF.

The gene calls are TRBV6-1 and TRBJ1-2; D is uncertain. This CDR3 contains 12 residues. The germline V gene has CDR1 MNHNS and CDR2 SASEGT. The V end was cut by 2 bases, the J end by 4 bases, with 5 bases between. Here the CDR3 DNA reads TGTGCCAGCAGTGAATCACTCTATGGCTACACCTTC. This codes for CASSESLYGYTF.

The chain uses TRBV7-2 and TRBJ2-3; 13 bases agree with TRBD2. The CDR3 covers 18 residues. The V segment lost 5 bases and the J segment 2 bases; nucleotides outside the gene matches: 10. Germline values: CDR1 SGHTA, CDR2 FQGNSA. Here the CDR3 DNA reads TGTGCCAGCAGCCCACTAGCGGGGGGGCGGGGACTCACAGATACGCAGTATTTT. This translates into CASSPLAGGRGLTDTQYF.

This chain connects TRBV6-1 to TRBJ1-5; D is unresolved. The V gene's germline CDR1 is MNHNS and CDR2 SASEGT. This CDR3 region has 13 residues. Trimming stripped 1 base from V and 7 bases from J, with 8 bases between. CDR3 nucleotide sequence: TGTGCCAGCAGTGAAGGGGTCGGGCAGCCCCAGCATTTT. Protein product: CASSEGVGQPQHF.

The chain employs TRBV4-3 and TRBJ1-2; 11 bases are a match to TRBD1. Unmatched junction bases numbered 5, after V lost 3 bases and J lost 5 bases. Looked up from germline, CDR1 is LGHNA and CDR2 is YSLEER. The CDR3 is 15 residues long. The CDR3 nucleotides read TGCGCCAGCAGCCAGAACCGGGACAGGGGGTATGGCTACACCTTC. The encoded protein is CASSQNRDRGYGYTF.

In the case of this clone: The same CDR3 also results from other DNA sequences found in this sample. CDR3 sequence reads: CASSRDRDYGYTF. The CDR3 DNA sequence: TGTGCCAGCTCACGGGACAGGGACTATGGCTACACCTTC. The rearrangement uses TRBV18 and TRBJ1-2, with 9 bases fitting TRBD1. V lost 4 bases to trimming and J lost 3 bases; unmatched junction nucleotides: 0. Per the germline V gene, CDR1 is KGHSH and CDR2 is LQKENI. The CDR3 totals 13 residues.

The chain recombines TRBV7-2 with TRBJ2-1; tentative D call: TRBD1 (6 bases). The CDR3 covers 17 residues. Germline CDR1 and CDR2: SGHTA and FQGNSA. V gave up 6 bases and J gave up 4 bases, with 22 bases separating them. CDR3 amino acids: CASRRGPRTEVYNEQFF. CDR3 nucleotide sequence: TGTGCCAGCAGACGCGGTCCTCGGACAGAGGTTTACAATGAGCAGTTCTTC.

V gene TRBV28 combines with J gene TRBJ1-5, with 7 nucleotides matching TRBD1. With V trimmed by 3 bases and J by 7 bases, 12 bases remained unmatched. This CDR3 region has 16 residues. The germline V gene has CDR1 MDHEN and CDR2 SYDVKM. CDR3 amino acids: CASSLIRQGGRQPQHF. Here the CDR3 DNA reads TGTGCCAGCAGTTTGATAAGACAGGGTGGGAGACAGCCCCAGCATTTT.

The CDR3 here is CASSQGGTSGKSPNEQFF. CDR3 sequence (DNA): TGTGCCAGCAGTCAGGGCGGGACTAGCGGGAAGTCCCCCAATGAGCAGTTCTTC. J is TRBJ2-1 and V is TRBV7-8; 13 bases are shared with TRBD2. The CDR3 length is 18 residues. Germline-derived CDR1 and CDR2 are SGHVS and FQNEAQ. Trimming removed 6 bases from V and 6 bases from J; junction bases left unmatched: 14.

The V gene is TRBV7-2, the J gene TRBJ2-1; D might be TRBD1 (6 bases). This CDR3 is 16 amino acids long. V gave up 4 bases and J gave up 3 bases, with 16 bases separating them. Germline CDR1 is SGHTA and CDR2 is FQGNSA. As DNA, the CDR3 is TGTGCCAGCAGCTCCGAGCTACAGGGTAGCTACAATGAGCAGTTCTTC. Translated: CASSSELQGSYNEQFF.

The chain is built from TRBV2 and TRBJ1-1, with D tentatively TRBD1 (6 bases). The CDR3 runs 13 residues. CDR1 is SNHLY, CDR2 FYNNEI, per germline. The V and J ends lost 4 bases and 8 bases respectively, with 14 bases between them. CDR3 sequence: CASSGRDRREAFF. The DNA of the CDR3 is TGTGCCAGCAGTGGACGCGACAGGAGAGAAGCTTTCTTT.

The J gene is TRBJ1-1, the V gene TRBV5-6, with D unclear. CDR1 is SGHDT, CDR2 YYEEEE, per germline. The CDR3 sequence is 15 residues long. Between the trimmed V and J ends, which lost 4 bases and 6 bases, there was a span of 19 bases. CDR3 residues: CASSPRGRGLAEAFF. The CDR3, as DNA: TGTGCCAGCAGCCCAAGAGGTAGAGGCCTCGCTGAAGCTTTCTTT.

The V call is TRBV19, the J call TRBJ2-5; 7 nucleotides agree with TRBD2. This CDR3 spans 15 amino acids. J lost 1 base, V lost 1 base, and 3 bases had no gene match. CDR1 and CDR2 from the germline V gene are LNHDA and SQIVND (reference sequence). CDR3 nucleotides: TGTGCCAGTAGTATAGGGGCTAGCGGCCAAGAGACCCAGTACTTC. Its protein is CASSIGASGQETQYF.

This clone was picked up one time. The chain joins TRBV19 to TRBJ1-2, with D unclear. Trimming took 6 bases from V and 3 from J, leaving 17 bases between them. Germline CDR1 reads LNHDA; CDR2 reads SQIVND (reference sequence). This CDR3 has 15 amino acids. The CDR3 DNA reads TGTGCCAGTAGCCTTTACAGTGGTTCTGACTATGGCTACACCTTC. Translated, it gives CASSLYSGSDYGYTF.

The CDR3 DNA sequence: TGTGCCTGGGGGGCCTCCACAGATACGCAGTATTTT. Amino acid sequence: CAWGASTDTQYF. The V and J genes are TRBV30 and TRBJ2-3, with D perhaps matching TRBD1 (5 bases). This CDR3 has 12 amino acids. Germline CDR1 reads GTSNPN; CDR2 reads SVGIG (reference sequence). The ends were cut back, 5 bases at V and 2 bases at J, with 8 bases in the middle.

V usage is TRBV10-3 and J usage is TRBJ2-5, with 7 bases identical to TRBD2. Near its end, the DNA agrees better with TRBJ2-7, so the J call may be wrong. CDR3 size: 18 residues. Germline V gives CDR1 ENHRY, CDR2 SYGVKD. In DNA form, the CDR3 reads TGTGCCATCAGTGAGTCGGTTCTGAGCGGGGTAGTCTCCTACGAGCAGTACTTC. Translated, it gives CAISESVLSGVVSYEQYF.

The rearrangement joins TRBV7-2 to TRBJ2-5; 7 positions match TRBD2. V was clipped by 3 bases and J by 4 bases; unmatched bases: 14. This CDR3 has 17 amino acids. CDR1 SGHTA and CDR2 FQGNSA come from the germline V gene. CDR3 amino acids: CASSFTGTTVFSETQYF. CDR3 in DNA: TGTGCCAGCAGCTTCACCGGGACTACGGTTTTCTCAGAGACCCAGTACTTC. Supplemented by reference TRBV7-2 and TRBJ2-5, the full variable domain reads GAGVSQSPSNKVTEKGKDVELRCDPISGHTALYWYRQSLGQGLEFLIYFQGNSAPDKSGLPSDRFSAERTGGSVSTLTIQRTQQEDSAVYLCASSFTGTTVFSETQYFGPGTRLLVL.